Sequencing of this T cell receptor (beta chain) was carried out in a study of graft-versus-host responses after intestinal transplantation. Study context: Each transplant was multivisceral, liver-intestinal, or isolated intestinal. Each recipient received anti-thymocyte globulin induction, then tacrolimus and steroids for approximately 3 years.

Measured with immunoSEQ multiplex PCR; TCRdb has only the in-frame clones, and not every one. Here the sample spans roughly 40,000 clones, more than 80% being singletons. Trimming cost V 0 bases and J 1 base, with 16 bases left between them. Germline loops: CDR1 SGDLS, CDR2 YYNGEE. The CDR3 sequence is 18 residues long. Concerning this clone: Its antigen is not known.

Study results and caveats: GvH clones surfaced in recipient marrow, some emerging earlier in ileum or blood.

The chain combines TRBV9 with TRBJ1-4; D remains ambiguous. The sequenced sample was PBMCs, obtained around 720 days after intestinal transplantation. This sequence was found in a human patient who received an intestinal transplant, so some T cells may come from the graft donor. The CDR3 here is CASSVGFGGFRTNEKLFF. CDR3 nucleotide sequence: TGTGCCAGCAGCGTAGGATTTGGAGGGTTCCGAACTAATGAAAAACTGTTTTTT. Variable domain in full (rest from reference TRBV9 and TRBJ1-4): DSGVTQTPKHLITATGQRVTLRCSPRSGDLSVYWYQQSLDQGLQFLIQYYNGEERAKGNILERFSAQQFPDLHSELNLSSLELGDSALYFCASSVGFGGFRTNEKLFFGSGTQLSVL.